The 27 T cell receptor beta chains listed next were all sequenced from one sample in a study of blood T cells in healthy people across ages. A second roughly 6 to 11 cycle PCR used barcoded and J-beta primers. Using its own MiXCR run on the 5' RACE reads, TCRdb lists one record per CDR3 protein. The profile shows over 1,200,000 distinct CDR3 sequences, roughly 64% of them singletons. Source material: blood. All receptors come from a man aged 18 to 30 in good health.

The CDR3 loop is CASSYQMWDYNSPLHF. The DNA for the CDR3 is TGTGCCAGCAGTTATCAGATGTGGGATTATAATTCACCCCTCCACTTT. This rearrangement joins TRBV6-6 to TRBJ1-6; D remains ambiguous. Germline V gene lookup returns CDR1 MNHNY and CDR2 SVGAGI (reference sequence). Trimming took 3 bases from V and 4 from J, leaving 13 bases between them. The CDR3 has 16 amino acids.

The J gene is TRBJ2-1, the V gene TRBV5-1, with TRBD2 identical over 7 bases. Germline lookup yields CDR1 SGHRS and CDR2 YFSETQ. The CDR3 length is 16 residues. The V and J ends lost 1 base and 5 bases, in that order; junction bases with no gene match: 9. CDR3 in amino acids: CASSLRGSGPNNEQFF. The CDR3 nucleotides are TGCGCCAGCAGCTTGCGCGGTAGCGGGCCGAACAATGAGCAGTTCTTC.

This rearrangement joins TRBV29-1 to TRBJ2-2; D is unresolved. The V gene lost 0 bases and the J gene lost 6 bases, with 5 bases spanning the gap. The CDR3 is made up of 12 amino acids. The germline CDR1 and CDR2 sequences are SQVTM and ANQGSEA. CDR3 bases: TGCAGCGTTGAAGACCCCCCCGGGGAGCTGTTTTTT. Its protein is CSVEDPPGELFF.

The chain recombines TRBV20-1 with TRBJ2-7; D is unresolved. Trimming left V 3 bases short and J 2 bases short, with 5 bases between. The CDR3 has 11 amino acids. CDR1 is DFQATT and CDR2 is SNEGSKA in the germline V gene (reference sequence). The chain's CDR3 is CSASPTYEQYF. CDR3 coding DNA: TGCAGTGCTAGTCCTACCTACGAGCAGTACTTC.

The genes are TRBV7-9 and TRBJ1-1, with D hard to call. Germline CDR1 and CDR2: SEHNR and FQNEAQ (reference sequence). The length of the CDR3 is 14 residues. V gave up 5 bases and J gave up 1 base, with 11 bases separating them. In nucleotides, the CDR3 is TGTGCCAGCAGCCCCGTTATCTCGAACACTGAAGCTTTCTTT. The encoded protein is CASSPVISNTEAFF.

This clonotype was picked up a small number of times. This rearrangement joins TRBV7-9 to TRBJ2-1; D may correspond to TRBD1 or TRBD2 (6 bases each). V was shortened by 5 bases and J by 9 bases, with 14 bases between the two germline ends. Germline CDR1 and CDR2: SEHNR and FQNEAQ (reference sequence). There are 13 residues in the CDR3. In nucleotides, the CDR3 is TGTGCCAGCAGCGTAGGAGGGGGAGGTGAGCAGTTCTTC. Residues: CASSVGGGGEQFF.

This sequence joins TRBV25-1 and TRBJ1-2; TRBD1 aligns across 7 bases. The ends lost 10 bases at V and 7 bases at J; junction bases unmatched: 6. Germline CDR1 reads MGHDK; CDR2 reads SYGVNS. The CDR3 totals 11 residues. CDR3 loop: CATLTGPGYTF. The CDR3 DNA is TGTGCCACCCTGACAGGGCCTGGCTACACCTTC.

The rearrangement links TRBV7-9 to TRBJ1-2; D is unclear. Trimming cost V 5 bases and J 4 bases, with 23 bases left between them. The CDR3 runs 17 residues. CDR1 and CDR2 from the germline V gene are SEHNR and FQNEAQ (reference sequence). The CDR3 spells CASSPSRGSQPFYGYTF. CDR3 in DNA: TGTGCCAGCAGCCCCAGTCGTGGGTCCCAACCCTTCTATGGCTACACCTTC.

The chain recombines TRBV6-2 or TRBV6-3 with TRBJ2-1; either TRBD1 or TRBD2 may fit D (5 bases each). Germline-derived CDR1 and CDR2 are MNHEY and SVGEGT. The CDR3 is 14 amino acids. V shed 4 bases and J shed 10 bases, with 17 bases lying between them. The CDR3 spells CASSSGTEVAEQFF. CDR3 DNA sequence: TGTGCCAGCAGTTCGGGGACCGAGGTGGCGGAGCAGTTCTTC.

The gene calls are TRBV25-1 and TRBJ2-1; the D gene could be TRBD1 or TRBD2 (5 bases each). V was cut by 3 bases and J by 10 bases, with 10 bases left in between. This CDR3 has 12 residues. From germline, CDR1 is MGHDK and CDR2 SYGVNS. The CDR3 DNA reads TGTGCCAGCAGTGATCTCGAGGGGGAGCAGTTCTTC. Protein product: CASSDLEGEQFF.

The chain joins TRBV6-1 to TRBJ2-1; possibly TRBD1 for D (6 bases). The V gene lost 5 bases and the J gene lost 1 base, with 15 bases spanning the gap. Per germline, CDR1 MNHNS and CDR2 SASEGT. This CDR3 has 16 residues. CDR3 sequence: CASSWTVFVSYNEQFF. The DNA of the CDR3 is TGTGCCAGCAGTTGGACAGTTTTTGTTTCCTACAATGAGCAGTTCTTC.

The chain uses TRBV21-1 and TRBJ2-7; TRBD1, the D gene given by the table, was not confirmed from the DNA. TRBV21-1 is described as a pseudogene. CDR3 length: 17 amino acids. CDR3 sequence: CASSKVGQKGTLYEQYF. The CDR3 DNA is TGTGCCAGCAGCAAAGTGGGACAAAAAGGGACGCTCTACGAGCAGTACTTC.

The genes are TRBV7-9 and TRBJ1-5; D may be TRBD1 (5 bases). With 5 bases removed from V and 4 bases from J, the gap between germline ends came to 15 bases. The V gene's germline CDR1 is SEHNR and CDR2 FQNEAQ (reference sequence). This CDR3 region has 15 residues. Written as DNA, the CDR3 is TGTGCCAGCAGCGAGGGGAGAGTGGCAAATCAGCCCCAGCATTTT. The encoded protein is CASSEGRVANQPQHF. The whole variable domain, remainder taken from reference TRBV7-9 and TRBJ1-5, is DTGVSQNPRHKITKRGQNVTFRCDPISEHNRLYWYRQTLGQGPEFLTYFQNEAQLEKSRLLSDRFSAERPKGSFSTLEIQRTEQGDSAMYLCASSEGRVANQPQHFGDGTRLSIL.

The CDR3 sequence is CATSRADRVQPQHF. CDR3 coding DNA: TGTGCCACCAGCAGAGCCGATCGAGTTCAGCCCCAGCATTTT. The chain joins TRBV15 to TRBJ1-5; D not certain. V was clipped by 1 base and J by 6 bases, with 10 bases between them. Per the germline V gene, CDR1 is LNHNV and CDR2 is YYDKDF (reference sequence). The CDR3 is 14 amino acids.

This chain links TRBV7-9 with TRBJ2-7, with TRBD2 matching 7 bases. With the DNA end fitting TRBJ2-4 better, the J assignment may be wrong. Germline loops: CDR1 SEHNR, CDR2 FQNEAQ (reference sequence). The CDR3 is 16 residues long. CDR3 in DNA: TGTGCCAGCAGCTTTCCCCAGGGACTAAGGGAAAACATTCAGTACTTC. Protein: CASSFPQGLRENIQYF.

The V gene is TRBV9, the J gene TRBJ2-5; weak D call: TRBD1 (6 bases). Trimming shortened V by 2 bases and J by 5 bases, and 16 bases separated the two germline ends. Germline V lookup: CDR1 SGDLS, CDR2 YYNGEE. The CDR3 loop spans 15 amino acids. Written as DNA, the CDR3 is TGTGCCAGCAGCGTCACAGGGTGGAGGACGGAGACCCAGTACTTC. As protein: CASSVTGWRTETQYF.

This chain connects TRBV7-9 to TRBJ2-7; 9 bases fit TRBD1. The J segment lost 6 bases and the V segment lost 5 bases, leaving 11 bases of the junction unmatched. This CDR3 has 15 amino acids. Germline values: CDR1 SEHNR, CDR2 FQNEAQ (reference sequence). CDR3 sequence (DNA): TGTGCCAGCAGCCCCGACGGGACAGGGCCGGGCGAGCAGTACTTC. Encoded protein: CASSPDGTGPGEQYF.

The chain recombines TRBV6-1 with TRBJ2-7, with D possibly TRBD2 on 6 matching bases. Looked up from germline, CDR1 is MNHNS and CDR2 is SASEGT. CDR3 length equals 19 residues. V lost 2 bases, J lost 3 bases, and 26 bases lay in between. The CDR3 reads CASSEFGIGGAGAIYEQYF. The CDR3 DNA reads TGTGCCAGCAGTGAATTTGGAATCGGAGGGGCAGGTGCTATCTACGAGCAGTACTTC.

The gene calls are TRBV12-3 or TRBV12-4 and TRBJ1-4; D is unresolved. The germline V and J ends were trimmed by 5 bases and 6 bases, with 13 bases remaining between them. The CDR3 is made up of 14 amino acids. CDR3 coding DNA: TGTGCCAGCAGTGCTAAGCCGAGGGATGAAAAACTGTTTTTT. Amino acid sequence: CASSAKPRDEKLFF.

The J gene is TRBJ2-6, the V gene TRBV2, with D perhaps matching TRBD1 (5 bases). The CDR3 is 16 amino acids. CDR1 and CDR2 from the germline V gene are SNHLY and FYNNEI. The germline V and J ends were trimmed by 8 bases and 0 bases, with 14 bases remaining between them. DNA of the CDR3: TGTGCCAGCGCGCCAGGGTGGTACTCTGGGGCCAACGTCCTGACTTTC. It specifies CASAPGWYSGANVLTF.

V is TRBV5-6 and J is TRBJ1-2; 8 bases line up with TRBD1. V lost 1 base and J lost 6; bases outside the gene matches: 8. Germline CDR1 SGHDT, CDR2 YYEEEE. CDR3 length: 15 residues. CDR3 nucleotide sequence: TGTGCCAGCAGCTTGATCGACAGGGGACTTGATGGCTACACCTTC. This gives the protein CASSLIDRGLDGYTF. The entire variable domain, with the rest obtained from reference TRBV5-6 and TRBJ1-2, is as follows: DAGVTQSPTHLIKTRGQQVTLRCSPKSGHDTVSWYQQALGQGPQFIFQYYEEEERQRGNFPDRFSGHQFPNYSSELNVNALLLGDSALYLCASSLIDRGLDGYTFGSGTRLTVV.

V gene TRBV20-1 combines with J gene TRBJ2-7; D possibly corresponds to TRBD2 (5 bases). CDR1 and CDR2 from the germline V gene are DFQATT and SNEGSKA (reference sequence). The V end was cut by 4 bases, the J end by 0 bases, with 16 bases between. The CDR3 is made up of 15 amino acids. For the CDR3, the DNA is TGCAGTGCTAAGGACCTGCGAGGGAGCTCCTACGAGCAGTACTTC. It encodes CSAKDLRGSSYEQYF.

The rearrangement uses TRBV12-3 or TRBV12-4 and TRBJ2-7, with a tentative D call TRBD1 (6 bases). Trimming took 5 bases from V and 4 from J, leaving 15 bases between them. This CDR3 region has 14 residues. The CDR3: CASSTGHPPYEQYF. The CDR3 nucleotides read TGTGCCAGCAGTACGGGACATCCGCCTTACGAGCAGTACTTC.

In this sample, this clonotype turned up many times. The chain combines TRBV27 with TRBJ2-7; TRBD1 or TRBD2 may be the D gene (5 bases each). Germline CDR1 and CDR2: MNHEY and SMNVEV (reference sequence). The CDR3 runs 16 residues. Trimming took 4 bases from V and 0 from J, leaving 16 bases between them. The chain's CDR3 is CASSSTPGTVSYEQYF. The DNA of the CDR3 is TGTGCCAGCAGTTCCACCCCCGGGACGGTCTCCTACGAGCAGTACTTC.

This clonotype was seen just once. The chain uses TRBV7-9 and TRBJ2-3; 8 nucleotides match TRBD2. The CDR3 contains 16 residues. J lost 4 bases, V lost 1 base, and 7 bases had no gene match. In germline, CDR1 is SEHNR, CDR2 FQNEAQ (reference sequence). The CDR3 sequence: CASSLVPGGSPDTQYF. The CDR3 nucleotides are TGTGCCAGCAGCTTAGTTCCGGGGGGGAGTCCAGATACGCAGTATTTT.

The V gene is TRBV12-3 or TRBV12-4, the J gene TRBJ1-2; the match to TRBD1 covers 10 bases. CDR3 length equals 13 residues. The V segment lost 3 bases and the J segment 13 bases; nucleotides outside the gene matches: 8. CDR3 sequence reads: CASSFLMTGGLTF. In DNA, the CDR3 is TGTGCCAGCAGTTTCCTTATGACAGGGGGCCTCACCTTC.

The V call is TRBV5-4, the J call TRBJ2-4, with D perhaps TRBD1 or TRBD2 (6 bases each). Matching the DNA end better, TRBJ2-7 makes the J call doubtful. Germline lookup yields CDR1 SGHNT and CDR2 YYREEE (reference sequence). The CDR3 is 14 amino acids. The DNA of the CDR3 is TGTGCCAGCAGCTTGAGGGGGGACGGCTACGAGCAGTACTTC. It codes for CASSLRGDGYEQYF.